This T cell receptor (beta chain) was obtained from a study of human T cells and chemical hapten exposure. Study-level information: 0.01% DPC was applied to the upper back in patch tests, which were read at 6 days. A mostly female patient group had alopecia areata, totalis or universalis.

Time point noted: patch test 3, about 24 weeks after DPC sensitization. Treatment in this sample: therapeutic diphenylcyclopropenone sensitization with weekly scalp DPC. Notes on the study in general: There was no change with DPC sensitization in TCRs above 1 in 1000 frequency.

V lost 6 bases, J lost 1 base, and 2 bases stayed unmatched. The CDR3 has 13 amino acids. Germline V CDR1 and CDR2: SGHAT, FQNNGV. The library tagged each cDNA molecule with unique molecular identifiers. TCRdb reprocessed the RACE reads via MiXCR and lists one record per CDR3 protein. This table has about 71,000 distinct CDR3 sequences, roughly 10% appearing once. Regarding this clonotype: Its antigen is not identified.

The chain recombines TRBV11-2 with TRBJ1-1; the match to TRBD1 covers 7 bases. The sequence was obtained from a woman in her forties or fifties with alopecia areata. Some clones in this sample may be carry-over from other donors' samples. The sample consisted of whole blood, taken in connection with sensitization to the hapten diphenylcyclopropenone (DPC). The CDR3 sequence: CASRRDRNTEAFF. In DNA form, the CDR3 reads TGTGCCAGCAGGAGGGACAGGAACACTGAAGCTTTCTTT.